The present entry profiles one T cell receptor beta chain with its context. The target antigen is unknown. The sample originates from a study of T cell responses to AZD1222 COVID-19 vaccine. Regarding the study as a whole: The breadth and depth of Spike-specific TCRs increased once two AZD1222 doses had been given. Vaccine-related CD4 TCRs covered spike, predominating at 160-218 and 743-854. In a largely white British group with more females than males, clonal diversity was possibly underestimated.

This table comes from immunoSEQ multiplex PCR, and its TCRdb copy is limited to in-frame clones, with some not included. The repertoire holds over 120,000 clones, with roughly 86% as singletons. Germline V gene lookup returns CDR1 MNHEY and CDR2 SVGAGI. V shed 6 bases and J shed 4 bases, with 15 bases lying between them. This CDR3 has 14 residues. The specimen was peripheral blood, collected 28 days after the second dose of the MenACWY control vaccine. The sequence was collected from an adult who received the MenACWY meningococcal vaccine as a control. The chain recombines TRBV6-5 with TRBJ1-2; D is perhaps TRBD1 (6 bases). The CDR3 DNA reads as TGTGCCAGCAGGTCCGACAGGAACTCCTATGGCTACACCTTC. Residues: CASRSDRNSYGYTF.